The 27 T cell receptor beta chains given below trace back to one sample, sequenced in a study of response to subunit inactivated influenza vaccine. TCRdb recomputed calls from the RT-PCR reads with MiXCR, one row per CDR3 protein. The table records a few hundred thousand distinct CDR3 sequences, roughly 22% of them present only once. Sequences were derived from PBMCs from blood, sampled 21 months after vaccination. These receptors were collected from a man aged 45-69 years who received an inactivated influenza vaccine.

The rearrangement joins TRBV2 to TRBJ1-5, with a possible D match to TRBD1 (5 bases). The CDR3 is 16 amino acids. Germline CDR1 is SNHLY and CDR2 is FYNNEI. Between the trimmed V and J ends, which lost 2 bases and 1 base, there was a span of 12 bases. CDR3 nucleotide sequence: TGTGCCAGCAGTGAATTGTGGGGGTTGAGCAATCAGCCCCAGCATTTT. Its translation is CASSELWGLSNQPQHF.

This clonotype has a handful of counts. The chain uses TRBV6-1 and TRBJ2-7; D remains unclear. Germline assignment: CDR1 MNHNS and CDR2 SASEGT. The V end lost 6 bases, the J end lost 2 bases, and 11 bases lay between the germline ends. The CDR3 is made up of 13 amino acids. The CDR3 region has the DNA TGTGCCAGCAGAAAGACGGATACCTACGAGCAGTACTTC. It translates to CASRKTDTYEQYF.

The sample holds a few counts of this clonotype. The chain employs TRBV4-2 and TRBJ2-3; 9 bases agree with TRBD1. The CDR3 covers 14 residues. The germline gives CDR1 LGHNA, CDR2 YNFKEQ. J lost 6 bases, V lost 5 bases, and 6 bases had no gene match. The CDR3 region is CASSSRDRADTQYF. Here the CDR3 DNA reads TGTGCCAGCAGCAGTCGGGACAGGGCGGATACGCAGTATTTT.

This clonotype was seen ten or more times. The rearrangement uses TRBV4-2 and TRBJ1-1; 8 bases line up with TRBD1. This CDR3 is built from 15 residues. The V gene end was trimmed by 4 bases and the J gene end by 0 bases; junction bases not matched to a gene: 4. Germline CDR1 reads LGHNA; CDR2 reads YNFKEQ. In nucleotides, the CDR3 is TGTGCCAGCAGCCGATCGACAGGGGTGAACACTGAAGCTTTCTTT. Residues: CASSRSTGVNTEAFF.

This clonotype was counted many times. The CDR3 DNA reads as TGCAGCGTTGAAGATCCGGACGCCATATATTTT. It codes for CSVEDPDAIYF. The chain links TRBV29-1 to TRBJ1-3; D gene ambiguous. Germline V CDR1 and CDR2: SQVTM, ANQGSEA. Trimming shortened V by 0 bases and J by 11 bases, and 8 bases separated the two germline ends. The CDR3 totals 11 residues. The whole variable domain, filled in from reference TRBV29-1 and TRBJ1-3, reads SAVISQKPSRDICQRGTSLTIQCQVDSQVTMMFWYRQQPGQSLTLIATANQGSEATYESGFVIDKFPISRPNLTFSTLTVSNMSPEDSSIYLCSVEDPDAIYFGEGSWLTVV.

This clonotype was picked up a small number of times. The V call is TRBV6-2 or TRBV6-3, the J call TRBJ1-5; 9 bases line up with TRBD1. The V and J ends lost 8 bases and 5 bases, in that order; junction bases with no gene match: 4. Germline loops: CDR1 MNHEY, CDR2 SVGEGT. The CDR3 spans 13 residues. The CDR3 DNA sequence: TGTGCCAGCCACGGGACAGGGTATCAGCCCCAGCATTTT. Its protein product is CASHGTGYQPQHF.

This chain connects TRBV5-1 to TRBJ2-7; tentative D call: TRBD1 (6 bases). V gave up 4 bases and J gave up 6 bases, with 11 bases separating them. The CDR3 runs to 12 residues. Germline V gene data show CDR1 as SGHRS and CDR2 as YFSETQ. The CDR3 nucleotides are TGCGCCAGCAGCGCCCAGGGGCTCGAGCAGTACTTC. The encoded protein is CASSAQGLEQYF. The full variable domain, with the rest looked up from reference TRBV5-1 and TRBJ2-7, is KAGVTQTPRYLIKTRGQQVTLSCSPISGHRSVSWYQQTPGQGLQFLFEYFSETQRNKGNFPGRFSGRQFSNSRSEMNVSTLELGDSALYLCASSAQGLEQYFGPGTRLTVT.

This clonotype has a count of ten or more. The V call is TRBV20-1, the J call TRBJ2-7; D unclear. CDR1 and CDR2 (germline): DFQATT, SNEGSKA (reference sequence). This CDR3 is 13 amino acids long. V dropped 0 bases and J dropped 0 bases, with 6 bases sitting between them. Written as DNA, the CDR3 is TGCAGTGCTAGAGACTATAGCTCCTACGAGCAGTACTTC. Translating it yields CSARDYSSYEQYF.

J is TRBJ1-4 and V is TRBV5-1; D remains ambiguous. CDR3 length: 17 residues. Germline-derived CDR1 and CDR2 are SGHRS and YFSETQ. Trimming left V 4 bases short and J 0 bases short, with 16 bases between. As DNA, the CDR3 is TGCGCCAGCAGCCCGGGATGGACCCGCACAACTAATGAAAAACTGTTTTTT. Protein: CASSPGWTRTTNEKLFF.

The rearrangement uses TRBV4-2 and TRBJ2-3, with a possible D match to TRBD2 (5 bases). There are 14 residues in the CDR3. Per the germline V gene, CDR1 is LGHNA and CDR2 is YNFKEQ. Between the trimmed V and J ends, which lost 3 bases and 2 bases, there was a span of 9 bases. CDR3 DNA sequence: TGTGCCAGCAGCCACGGGGTTCACACAGATACGCAGTATTTT. Its translation is CASSHGVHTDTQYF.

CDR3 coding DNA: TGTGCCAGCAGCTTGTTTCCAGGGGACTATGGCTACACCTTC. This codes for CASSLFPGDYGYTF. This chain uses TRBV7-9 with TRBJ1-2; weak D call: TRBD1 (6 bases). CDR1 SEHNR and CDR2 FQNEAQ come from the germline V gene (reference sequence). CDR3 length: 14 residues. The V gene lost 3 bases and the J gene lost 3 bases, with 11 bases spanning the gap. Complete variable domain (other parts from reference TRBV7-9 and TRBJ1-2): DTGVSQNPRHKITKRGQNVTFRCDPISEHNRLYWYRQTLGQGPEFLTYFQNEAQLEKSRLLSDRFSAERPKGSFSTLEIQRTEQGDSAMYLCASSLFPGDYGYTFGSGTRLTVV.

Only a few counts were recorded for this clonotype. The chain couples TRBV21-1 to TRBJ2-5; the D call TRBD1 from the table was never checked on the DNA. TRBV21-1 constitutes a pseudogene. This CDR3 is 15 amino acids long. CDR3 residues: CASSIRDRGQETQYF. CDR3 coding DNA: TGTGCCAGCAGCATCCGGGACAGGGGGCAGGAGACCCAGTACTTC.

The V and J genes are TRBV5-1 and TRBJ2-1; a possible D gene is TRBD1 (6 bases). Germline CDR1 SGHRS, CDR2 YFSETQ. Trimming removed 2 bases at V and 8 bases at J, with 11 bases between. The CDR3 has 13 amino acids. The CDR3 nucleotides are TGCGCCAGCAGCTTTCACAGGGTCGATGAGCAGTTCTTC. It codes for CASSFHRVDEQFF.

This clonotype has a count of ten or more. In nucleotides, the CDR3 is TGTGCCAGCAGCTTATCATCGGGGAATCAGCCCCAGCATTTT. This encodes CASSLSSGNQPQHF. The V call is TRBV7-9, the J call TRBJ1-5; D unresolved. The length of the CDR3 is 14 residues. Per germline, CDR1 SEHNR and CDR2 FQNEAQ (reference sequence). Trimming pared 2 bases from V and 4 bases from J, leaving 9 bases between.

The rearrangement joins TRBV3-1 to TRBJ2-1; tentatively, D is TRBD1 or TRBD2 (5 bases each). The V gene lost 4 bases and the J gene lost 6 bases, with 10 bases spanning the gap. The CDR3 contains 13 residues. Germline CDR1 LGHDT, CDR2 YNNKEL (reference sequence). The CDR3 sequence: CASSRGTTNEQFF. The CDR3 DNA reads as TGTGCCAGCAGCCGTGGGACCACCAATGAGCAGTTCTTC.

J is TRBJ2-3 and V is TRBV27, with 9 bases that match TRBD2. V trimming: 5 bases; J trimming: 3 bases; junction bases outside the gene matches: 9. The CDR3 runs 16 residues. Germline CDR1 MNHEY, CDR2 SMNVEV (reference sequence). The CDR3 DNA reads TGTGCCAGCAGTCCCCTAGCGGGGTGGGGGACAGATACGCAGTATTTT. Translated: CASSPLAGWGTDTQYF.

The V call is TRBV5-1, the J call TRBJ2-3, with D uncertain. The CDR3 is 15 amino acids. Between the trimmed V and J ends, which lost 0 bases and 2 bases, there was a span of 10 bases. The germline CDR1 and CDR2 sequences are SGHRS and YFSETQ. This CDR3 reads CASSLDDTPTDTQYF. Here the CDR3 DNA reads TGCGCCAGCAGCTTGGACGACACCCCCACAGATACGCAGTATTTT.

A few counts support this clonotype. The chain recombines TRBV6-1 with TRBJ2-1, with TRBD2 matching over 10 bases. The length of the CDR3 is 15 residues. Germline CDR1 and CDR2: MNHNS and SASEGT. V dropped 7 bases and J dropped 7; count of bases not matched to a gene: 10. The CDR3 DNA reads TGTGCCAGCAAATTGAGCGGGAGGGGGCTAAATGAGCAGTTCTTC. Protein product: CASKLSGRGLNEQFF.

There are many counts of this clonotype. One end of the junction fails to match germline, which may point to a read error. The chain recombines TRBV7-9 with TRBJ1-2; maybe TRBD1 (6 bases). Germline V gives CDR1 SEHNR, CDR2 FQNEAQ (reference sequence). The CDR3 is 13 residues long. CDR3 in DNA: TGTGCCAGCACCTTATCAGGGGCGCGGGGCTACACCTTC. Translation: CASTLSGARGYTF.

The CDR3 region has the DNA TGTGCCAGCAGCTTGGCTAGCGGGGGGCTCTGGGAGCAGTACTTC. It yields the protein CASSLASGGLWEQYF. The chain is built from TRBV5-6 and TRBJ2-7; 11 bases match TRBD2. The CDR3 spans 15 residues. Germline V CDR1 and CDR2: SGHDT, YYEEEE. V was pared by 0 bases and J by 7 bases, with 6 bases of the junction left unmatched.

This clonotype has only a few counts. This rearrangement joins TRBV19 to TRBJ1-1, with D perhaps matching TRBD1 (6 bases). Germline CDR1 and CDR2: LNHDA and SQIVND (reference sequence). This CDR3 is 15 amino acids long. With 4 bases removed from V and 2 bases from J, the gap between germline ends came to 14 bases. The CDR3 nucleotides read TGTGCCAGTAGTACCCCCGCAGGGGCCAACACTGAAGCTTTCTTT. Translating it yields CASSTPAGANTEAFF.

The table lists this clonotype with many counts. This chain connects TRBV7-2 to TRBJ1-5, with D possibly being TRBD1 (6 bases). The CDR3 contains 14 residues. Germline CDR1 is SGHTA and CDR2 is FQGNSA. Trimming cost V 5 bases and J 7 bases, with 15 bases left between them. The CDR3 bases are TGTGCCAGCAGCGCTACAGGGAGTTTGCAGCCCCAGCATTTT. Its translation: CASSATGSLQPQHF.

This clonotype was seen many times. The chain employs TRBV12-5 and TRBJ1-5; D gene ambiguous. The CDR3 is made up of 14 amino acids. Per germline, CDR1 LGHNT and CDR2 FRNRAP. Trimming took off 6 bases at V and 2 bases at J, with 11 bases between the two ends. CDR3: CASGPGRRNQPQHF. CDR3 bases: TGTGCTAGTGGCCCCGGACGACGCAATCAGCCCCAGCATTTT.

This clonotype was counted at least ten times. The chain combines TRBV20-1 with TRBJ2-1; maybe TRBD1 (6 bases). Germline CDR1 is DFQATT and CDR2 is SNEGSKA (reference sequence). Trimming took off 6 bases at V and 4 bases at J, with 13 bases between the two ends. This CDR3 contains 13 residues. This CDR3 reads CSAKTGQYNEQFF. The DNA for the CDR3 is TGCAGTGCCAAAACTGGACAGTACAATGAGCAGTTCTTC.

This sequence joins TRBV5-5 and TRBJ2-5; D remains unclear. The CDR3 totals 14 residues. The germline CDR1 and CDR2 sequences are SGHKS and YYEKEE (reference sequence). V lost 0 bases, J lost 2 bases, and 8 bases lay in between. The CDR3 sequence: CASSLVADQETQYF. The CDR3 DNA follows: TGTGCCAGCAGCTTGGTGGCAGATCAAGAGACCCAGTACTTC.

The chain carries TRBV4-3 and TRBJ1-2; 7 bases align to TRBD1. This CDR3 is 16 amino acids long. V gave up 2 bases and J gave up 7 bases; unmatched junction bases: 13. The V gene's germline CDR1 is LGHNA and CDR2 YSLEER. The CDR3 DNA follows: TGCGCCAGCAGCCAAACCACCGGGACAGACCTTAGTGGCTACACCTTC. Translation gives CASSQTTGTDLSGYTF.

This sequence joins TRBV20-1 and TRBJ2-1; 11 bases map to TRBD2. The length of the CDR3 is 15 residues. Germline CDR1 reads DFQATT; CDR2 reads SNEGSKA (reference sequence). V shed 1 base, J shed 7 bases, and the junction held 6 bases outside the gene matches. CDR3 sequence: CSARGGTSGRNEQFF. CDR3 nucleotides: TGCAGTGCTAGAGGTGGGACTAGCGGACGAAATGAGCAGTTCTTC.